The 13 T cell receptor beta chains in this list originate from one sample, sequenced in a study of T-cell reconstitution after alpha-beta-depleted transplantation in children. As it was prepared, the TCRbeta library received unique molecular identifiers. TCRdb independently ran MiXCR on the PCR reads; one entry per CDR3 protein. This sample carries about 610,000 distinct CDR3 sequences, over 9.5% of them seen once, and the ten largest clones take approximately 4.1%. The sequencing here drew on PBMCs from the stem cell graft donor, taken from the stem cell graft. The receptors were gathered from a human donor who donated a stem cell graft to a child with acute myeloid leukemia.

The V call is TRBV29-1, the J call TRBJ1-1, with TRBD1 as a possible D gene (5 bases). Germline-derived CDR1 and CDR2 are SQVTM and ANQGSEA. CDR3 length: 11 amino acids. V gave up 8 bases and J gave up 8 bases, with 15 bases separating them. DNA for the CDR3: TGCAGCTTTCGGACCGGGACGGAAGCTTTCTTT. Residues: CSFRTGTEAFF.

This clonotype has more than one count but fewer than ten. The rearrangement links TRBV6-2 or TRBV6-3 to TRBJ2-7; tentatively, D is TRBD1 (5 bases). CDR1 is MNHEY and CDR2 is SVGEGT in the germline V gene. The V end was cut by 7 bases, the J end by 0 bases, with 16 bases between. CDR3 size: 15 residues. CDR3 DNA: TGTGCCAGCATTCCAAAGGGGAAGCTCTCCTACGAGCAGTACTTC. Encoded protein: CASIPKGKLSYEQYF.

This clonotype was recorded a few times. The genes are TRBV2 and TRBJ2-3; TRBD2 might be the D (5 bases). The germline V gene has CDR1 SNHLY and CDR2 FYNNEI. V was trimmed by 3 bases and J by 6 bases, leaving 19 bases between them. The CDR3 sequence is 16 residues long. The CDR3 loop reads CASSDLRAPVGDTQYF. CDR3 DNA: TGTGCCAGCAGTGACCTGAGGGCTCCTGTGGGGGATACGCAGTATTTT.

This clonotype was seen ten or more times. The chain couples TRBV2 to TRBJ2-1; 13 nucleotides match TRBD2. CDR1 SNHLY and CDR2 FYNNEI come from the germline V gene. This CDR3 is 17 amino acids long. V was pared by 5 bases and J by 4 bases, with 8 bases of the junction left unmatched. The CDR3 region has the DNA TGTGCCAGCAGTTTACACGGGACTAGCGGGACTTACAATGAGCAGTTCTTC. It specifies CASSLHGTSGTYNEQFF. Full variable domain (missing parts from reference TRBV2 and TRBJ2-1): EPEVTQTPSHQVTQMGQEVILRCVPISNHLYFYWYRQILGQKVEFLVSFYNNEISEKSEIFDDQFSVERPDGSNFTLKIRSTKLEDSAMYFCASSLHGTSGTYNEQFFGPGTRLTVL.

The chain joins TRBV4-2 to TRBJ2-3; D is undetermined. CDR1 and CDR2 (germline): LGHNA, YNFKEQ. CDR3 length equals 14 residues. Trimming took 4 bases from V and 0 from J, leaving 8 bases between them. This chain's CDR3 is CASSRVPSTDTQYF. In nucleotides, the CDR3 is TGTGCCAGCAGCCGAGTCCCGAGCACAGATACGCAGTATTTT.

The chain is built from TRBV11-2 and TRBJ1-1; maybe TRBD1 (6 bases). V lost 5 bases, J lost 5 bases, and 24 bases lay in between. From germline, CDR1 is SGHAT and CDR2 FQNNGV. This CDR3 contains 17 residues. The DNA of the CDR3 is TGTGCCAGCAGCCCCCAATCTTGGGCCCAGGGGAAAACTGAAGCTTTCTTT. Residues: CASSPQSWAQGKTEAFF.

This clonotype has more than one count but fewer than ten. CDR3 in DNA: TGCAGTGCTAGACGGACAGGGGGCGATTCACCCCTCCACTTT. Residues: CSARRTGGDSPLHF. The gene calls are TRBV20-1 and TRBJ1-6; TRBD1 aligns across 11 bases. CDR3 length: 14 amino acids. CDR1 is DFQATT, CDR2 SNEGSKA, per germline (reference sequence). V trimming: 2 bases; J trimming: 8 bases; junction bases outside the gene matches: 2.

The V gene is TRBV20-1, the J gene TRBJ2-4; no reliable D call. V was clipped by 1 base and J by 4 bases, with 5 bases between them. The CDR3 totals 12 residues. Germline V gives CDR1 DFQATT, CDR2 SNEGSKA (reference sequence). This chain's CDR3 is CSARGGKNIQYF. DNA for the CDR3: TGCAGTGCTAGAGGGGGAAAAAACATTCAGTACTTC.

This clonotype was counted a few times. This chain connects TRBV29-1 to TRBJ1-1; TRBD1 might be the D (6 bases). This CDR3 has 17 amino acids. The germline V gene encodes CDR1 SQVTM and CDR2 ANQGSEA. V was cut by 6 bases and J by 1 base, with 24 bases left in between. CDR3 sequence reads: CSVSPRGQGRKNTEAFF. CDR3 DNA: TGCAGCGTATCGCCCCGGGGGCAAGGGAGGAAGAACACTGAAGCTTTCTTT. Full variable domain (outside the CDR3, taken from reference TRBV29-1 and TRBJ1-1): SAVISQKPSRDICQRGTSLTIQCQVDSQVTMMFWYRQQPGQSLTLIATANQGSEATYESGFVIDKFPISRPNLTFSTLTVSNMSPEDSSIYLCSVSPRGQGRKNTEAFFGQGTRLTVV.

This clonotype was found a few times. The CDR3: CASRTPTGGQETQYF. The CDR3 nucleotides are TGCGCCAGCAGGACTCCGACAGGGGGGCAAGAGACCCAGTACTTC. This sequence joins TRBV5-1 and TRBJ2-5; 9 bases are a match to TRBD1. The V segment lost 5 bases and the J segment 2 bases; nucleotides outside the gene matches: 7. Germline assignment: CDR1 SGHRS and CDR2 YFSETQ. The CDR3 has 15 residues.

This clonotype was found a few times. The chain couples TRBV20-1 to TRBJ2-3; a weak D match, TRBD2 (6 bases). Per germline, CDR1 DFQATT and CDR2 SNEGSKA (reference sequence). CDR3 length equals 15 residues. V shed 5 bases and J shed 3 bases, with 18 bases lying between them. As DNA, the CDR3 is TGCAGTGCTCGCGGGGCGAGAGAGGGGACAGATACGCAGTATTTT. Amino acid sequence: CSARGAREGTDTQYF.

This clonotype was observed many times. The CDR3 DNA reads TGTGCCAGCAGTCTCAAACAGGGAGCTGAGCAGTTCTTC. It encodes CASSLKQGAEQFF. V gene TRBV28 combines with J gene TRBJ2-1; weak D call: TRBD1 (6 bases). The CDR3 has 13 amino acids. V was clipped by 5 bases and J by 9 bases, with 14 bases between them. Germline loops: CDR1 MDHEN, CDR2 SYDVKM.

Many counts were recorded for this clonotype. The chain carries TRBV12-3 or TRBV12-4 and TRBJ2-1; 11 nucleotides match TRBD2. This CDR3 comprises 19 residues. J was trimmed by 4 bases and V by 7 bases; bases with no gene match: 18. The CDR3 region is CASNPRTRPGTSGYNEQFF. The CDR3 DNA sequence: TGTGCCAGCAACCCTCGGACGAGGCCCGGGACTAGCGGTTACAATGAGCAGTTCTTC.